Given below is one TCR beta chain in context. V trimming: 4 bases; J trimming: 8 bases; junction bases outside the gene matches: 8. The CDR3 covers 14 residues. CDR1 and CDR2 from the germline V gene are SQVTM and ANQGSEA. This entry belongs to a study of blood T cell repertoires in COVID-19. In the original analysis: Amplification of reference gene primers provided the estimated nucleated cell counts. Generated by immunoSEQ multiplex PCR, the TCRdb table keeps only in-frame clones and is missing some. V and J calls plus clone size are reproduced from that table; the DNA served to infer D and trimming. This table has 450,000 or so clones, approximately 89% appearing once.

The sequenced sample was peripheral blood. The chain carries TRBV29-1 and TRBJ1-6, with TRBD1 matching 7 bases. This clonotype was obtained from a middle-aged woman with COVID-19, enrolled during active disease. CDR3 nucleotides: TGCAGCGTTGCTTACGGCCAGGGGGATTCACCCCTCCACTTT. Protein sequence: CSVAYGQGDSPLHF.